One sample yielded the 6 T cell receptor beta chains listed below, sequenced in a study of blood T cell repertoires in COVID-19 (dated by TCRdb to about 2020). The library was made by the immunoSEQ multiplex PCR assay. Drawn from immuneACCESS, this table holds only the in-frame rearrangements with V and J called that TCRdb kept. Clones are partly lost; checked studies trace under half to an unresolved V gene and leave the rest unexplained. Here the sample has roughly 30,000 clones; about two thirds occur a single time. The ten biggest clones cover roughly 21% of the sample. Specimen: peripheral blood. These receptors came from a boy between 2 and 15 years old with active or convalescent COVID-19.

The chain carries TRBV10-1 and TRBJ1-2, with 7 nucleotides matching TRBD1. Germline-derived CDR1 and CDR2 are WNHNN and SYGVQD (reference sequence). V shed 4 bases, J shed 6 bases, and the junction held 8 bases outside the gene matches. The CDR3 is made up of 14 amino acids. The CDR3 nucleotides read TGCGCCAGCAGTGCAGGGGGAACTGGCGATGGCTACACCTTC. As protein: CASSAGGTGDGYTF.

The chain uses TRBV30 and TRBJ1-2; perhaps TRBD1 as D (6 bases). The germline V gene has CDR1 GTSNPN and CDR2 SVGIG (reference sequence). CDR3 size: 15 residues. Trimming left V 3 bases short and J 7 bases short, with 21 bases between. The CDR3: CAWRGAVGGGFGYTF. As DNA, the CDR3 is TGTGCCTGGAGGGGAGCGGTTGGGGGCGGTTTTGGCTACACCTTC.

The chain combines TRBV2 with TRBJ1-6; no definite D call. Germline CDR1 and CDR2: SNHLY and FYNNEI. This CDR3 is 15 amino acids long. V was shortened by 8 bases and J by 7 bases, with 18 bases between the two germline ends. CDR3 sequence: CASRFRDHGNSPLHF. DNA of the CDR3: TGTGCCAGCCGATTCCGGGATCACGGGAATTCACCCCTCCACTTT.

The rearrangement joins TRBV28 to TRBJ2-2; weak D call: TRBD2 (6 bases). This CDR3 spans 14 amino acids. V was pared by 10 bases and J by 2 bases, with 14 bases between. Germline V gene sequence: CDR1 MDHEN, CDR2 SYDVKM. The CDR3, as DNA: TGTGCCACCAGAGGGACTTCCAACACCGGGGAGCTGTTTTTT. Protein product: CATRGTSNTGELFF.

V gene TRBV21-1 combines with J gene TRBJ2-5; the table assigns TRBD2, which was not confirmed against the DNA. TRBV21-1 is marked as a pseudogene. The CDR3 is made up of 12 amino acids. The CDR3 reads CASSLSQETQYF. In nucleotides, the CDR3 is TGTGCCAGCAGCCTAAGCCAAGAGACCCAGTACTTC.

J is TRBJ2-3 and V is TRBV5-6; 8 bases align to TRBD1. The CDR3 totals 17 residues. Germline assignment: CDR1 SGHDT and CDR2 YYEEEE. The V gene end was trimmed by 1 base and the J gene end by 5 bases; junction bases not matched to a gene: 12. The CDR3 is CASSLLGQGARGDTQYF. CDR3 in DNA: TGTGCCAGCAGCTTGTTGGGGCAGGGGGCGCGTGGAGATACGCAGTATTTT.